These 30 T cell receptor beta chains originate from one sample sequenced in a study of identical twins. TCRdb re-called the 5' RACE reads with MiXCR, one entry per CDR3 protein. The sample lists a few hundred thousand distinct CDR3 sequences, approximately 10% occurring once. This sample also belongs to another study, concerning yellow fever vaccine responses in identical twins.

The sample was PBMCs. The receptor source for this set is a woman between 18 and 29 years old in good health.

The V gene is TRBV3-1, the J gene TRBJ2-1, with a weak D call TRBD1 (5 bases). Trimming stripped 1 base from V and 8 bases from J, with 15 bases between. Germline lookup yields CDR1 LGHDT and CDR2 YNNKEL (reference sequence). CDR3 length: 15 amino acids. The DNA for the CDR3 is TGTGCCAGCAGCCAAGGTCAGGGATGGAGCGATGAGCAGTTCTTC. Translated: CASSQGQGWSDEQFF.

At least ten counts were recorded for this clonotype. This chain connects TRBV5-6 to TRBJ2-3, with D perhaps being TRBD1 or TRBD2 (5 bases each). This CDR3 has 16 residues. Germline V gene sequence: CDR1 SGHDT, CDR2 YYEEEE. The V and J ends lost 4 bases and 2 bases respectively, with 17 bases between them. CDR3 sequence: CASSHAPGPATDTQYF. The CDR3, as DNA: TGTGCCAGCAGCCATGCTCCGGGACCCGCCACAGATACGCAGTATTTT.

The V gene is TRBV12-3 or TRBV12-4, the J gene TRBJ2-7; 10 bases are shared with TRBD1. This CDR3 has 14 residues. With 3 bases clipped from V and 6 bases from J, the junction kept 5 bases outside the gene matches. This chain's CDR3 is CASSFGTGVGEQYF. The CDR3 DNA reads as TGTGCCAGCAGTTTTGGGACAGGGGTGGGCGAGCAGTACTTC.

This chain's CDR3 is CASSPVFGTEKLFF. For the CDR3, the DNA is TGTGCCAGCAGCCCCGTGTTCGGGACAGAAAAACTGTTTTTT. The chain uses TRBV12-3 or TRBV12-4 and TRBJ1-4, with TRBD1 as a possible D gene (6 bases). V was trimmed by 6 bases and J by 8 bases, leaving 16 bases between them. This CDR3 region has 14 residues.

This clonotype was detected ten times or more. V is TRBV10-3 and J is TRBJ2-7; unclear D gene. V gave up 10 bases and J gave up 3 bases, with 16 bases separating them. The CDR3 extends over 13 amino acids. Germline CDR1 is ENHRY and CDR2 is SYGVKD. The CDR3 reads CATYSTDDYEQYF. In DNA, the CDR3 is TGTGCCACTTACAGCACAGACGACTACGAGCAGTACTTC.

This clonotype has more than one count but fewer than ten. The V gene is TRBV15, the J gene TRBJ1-2; no reliable D call. The length of the CDR3 is 13 residues. CDR1 LNHNV and CDR2 YYDKDF come from the germline V gene (reference sequence). Trimming shortened V by 1 base and J by 5 bases, and 8 bases separated the two germline ends. For the CDR3, the DNA is TGTGCCACCAGCAGAGGAGGAGGTTATGGCTACACCTTC. Translation: CATSRGGGYGYTF.

This clonotype was recorded many times. The rearrangement joins TRBV6-2 or TRBV6-3 to TRBJ2-1, with TRBD2 matching 7 bases. The ends lost 5 bases at V and 10 bases at J; junction bases unmatched: 5. CDR3 size: 12 residues. Germline V gene lookup returns CDR1 MNHEY and CDR2 SVGEGT. CDR3 DNA sequence: TGTGCCAGCAGTGGACTAGTTTCCGAGCAGTTCTTC. Encoded protein: CASSGLVSEQFF.

This clonotype was found a few times. This rearrangement joins TRBV7-2 to TRBJ2-7; possible D gene TRBD2, 6 bases. Germline V gene data show CDR1 as SGHTA and CDR2 as FQGNSA. Trimming cost V 8 bases and J 5 bases, with 16 bases left between them. The CDR3 extends over 13 amino acids. DNA of the CDR3: TGTGCCAGCCTGGAGGGGAGTTACGACGAGCAGTACTTC. Translation: CASLEGSYDEQYF.

V and J are TRBV10-3 and TRBJ1-4; D may be TRBD1 (5 bases). Germline lookup yields CDR1 ENHRY and CDR2 SYGVKD. V lost 4 bases and J lost 8, with 14 bases in between. The length of the CDR3 is 14 residues. The CDR3 loop reads CAISGTAGEEKLFF. CDR3 sequence (DNA): TGTGCCATCAGTGGCACGGCGGGGGAAGAAAAACTGTTTTTT.

The V call is TRBV19, the J call TRBJ2-2; D call uncertain. Germline values: CDR1 LNHDA, CDR2 SQIVND (reference sequence). V lost 3 bases and J lost 7, with 6 bases in between. CDR3 length equals 12 residues. CDR3 sequence: CASSIRVGELFF. CDR3 in DNA: TGTGCCAGTAGTATTCGGGTCGGGGAGCTGTTTTTT.

The sample holds a few counts of this clonotype. V gene TRBV12-3 or TRBV12-4 combines with J gene TRBJ1-2, with TRBD1 identical over 9 bases. V lost 6 bases, J lost 8 bases, and 7 bases stayed unmatched. This CDR3 contains 13 residues. The CDR3 nucleotides are TGTGCCAGCAGACCGGGACAGGGTGCCGGCTACACCTTC. The encoded protein is CASRPGQGAGYTF.

The chain has TRBV9 and TRBJ2-3; D assignment may be TRBD1 or TRBD2 (7 bases each). The CDR3 is 17 amino acids. V was trimmed by 3 bases and J by 1 base, leaving 18 bases between them. In germline, CDR1 is SGDLS, CDR2 YYNGEE. This chain's CDR3 is CASSAGGGDRRTDTQYF. The CDR3 DNA reads as TGTGCCAGCAGCGCAGGTGGGGGGGACAGACGCACAGATACGCAGTATTTT.

The chain combines TRBV20-1 with TRBJ2-7; D gene uncertain. The germline V gene has CDR1 DFQATT and CDR2 SNEGSKA (reference sequence). The CDR3 loop spans 12 amino acids. V was shortened by 5 bases and J by 3 bases, with 11 bases between the two germline ends. CDR3 sequence (DNA): TGCAGTGCTGGCCGAGTAATCTACGAGCAGTACTTC. This sequence encodes CSAGRVIYEQYF.

This clonotype has a count of ten or more. The CDR3 coding sequence is TGCAGTGCTAGACCCCGGGGGGGGGTTGAGCAGTTCTTC. This translates into CSARPRGGVEQFF. V usage is TRBV20-1 and J usage is TRBJ2-1; 8 positions match TRBD2. Losses at the gene ends were 2 bases for V and 9 bases for J; bases not matched to a gene: 6. Looked up from germline, CDR1 is DFQATT and CDR2 is SNEGSKA (reference sequence). The CDR3 is 13 amino acids.

The V and J genes are TRBV20-1 and TRBJ2-3; weak D call: TRBD1 (6 bases). This CDR3 has 13 residues. Germline V CDR1 and CDR2: DFQATT, SNEGSKA (reference sequence). Trimming left V 7 bases short and J 4 bases short, with 15 bases between. The CDR3 loop reads CSGRGGGADTQYF. CDR3 DNA: TGCAGTGGGAGAGGTGGGGGCGCAGATACGCAGTATTTT.

CDR3 residues: CASSPQALRGAGTGELFF. CDR3 DNA: TGCGCCAGCAGCCCACAAGCGTTACGGGGGGCGGGCACCGGGGAGCTGTTTTTT. The chain recombines TRBV4-3 with TRBJ2-2; weak D call: TRBD2 (7 bases). The V gene lost 4 bases and the J gene lost 4 bases, with 22 bases spanning the gap. CDR1 and CDR2 from the germline V gene are LGHNA and YSLEER. The CDR3 totals 18 residues.

This clonotype appeared a few times. This chain uses TRBV5-1 with TRBJ1-1; D perhaps matches TRBD1 (6 bases). The CDR3 is 17 amino acids. The ends were cut back, 6 bases at V and 0 bases at J, with 21 bases in the middle. CDR1 is SGHRS and CDR2 is YFSETQ in the germline V gene. The chain's CDR3 is CASIQGNWFDMNTEAFF. In DNA, the CDR3 is TGCGCCAGCATCCAGGGGAACTGGTTTGATATGAACACTGAAGCTTTCTTT.

In nucleotides, the CDR3 is TGTGCCATCACCAAGACCGGGACCTTAGAGACCCAGTACTTC. Translated, it gives CAITKTGTLETQYF. J is TRBJ2-5 and V is TRBV10-3; D may match TRBD1 or TRBD2 (5 bases each). This CDR3 comprises 14 residues. The V end lost 7 bases, the J end lost 4 bases, and 16 bases lay between the germline ends. From germline, CDR1 is ENHRY and CDR2 SYGVKD.

This clonotype was found a few times. The DNA of the CDR3 is TGCGCCAGCAGCCCAGGGGCCAACTATGGCTACACCTTC. This gives the protein CASSPGANYGYTF. The V call is TRBV5-1, the J call TRBJ1-2, with D possibly TRBD1 on 6 matching bases. The CDR3 has 13 amino acids. V was pared by 4 bases and J by 2 bases, with 9 bases between. Germline CDR1 reads SGHRS; CDR2 reads YFSETQ.

The CDR3: CASSTGGSTEAFF. Written as DNA, the CDR3 is TGTGCCAGTAGCACAGGGGGCAGTACTGAAGCTTTCTTT. The chain uses TRBV19 and TRBJ1-1, with TRBD1 identical over 9 bases. In germline, CDR1 is LNHDA, CDR2 SQIVND (reference sequence). J gave up 5 bases and V 6 bases, and 4 bases lay outside the gene matches. The CDR3 is 13 residues long.

This clonotype was seen repeatedly, ten times or more. This chain's CDR3 is CATSDWPGTDTQYF. In DNA form, the CDR3 reads TGTGCCACCAGTGATTGGCCCGGCACAGATACGCAGTATTTT. The chain has TRBV24-1 and TRBJ2-3; D gene unclear. This CDR3 spans 14 amino acids. Per germline, CDR1 KGHDR and CDR2 SFDVKD. V lost 2 bases and J 1 base, leaving 6 bases between the germline ends.

The table lists this clonotype with many counts. The rearrangement links TRBV7-2 to TRBJ2-2; the match to TRBD2 covers 7 bases. V shed 0 bases, J shed 4 bases, and the junction held 8 bases outside the gene matches. Germline values: CDR1 SGHTA, CDR2 FQGNSA. This CDR3 region has 17 residues. The CDR3 spells CASSLARGLPITGELFF. The CDR3 nucleotides are TGTGCCAGCAGCTTAGCTAGGGGACTACCCATCACCGGGGAGCTGTTTTTT.

This clonotype was counted between two and nine times. The genes are TRBV9 and TRBJ2-3; TRBD1 aligns across 7 bases. Germline V gene lookup returns CDR1 SGDLS and CDR2 YYNGEE. V was pared by 0 bases and J by 5 bases, with 6 bases of the junction left unmatched. The CDR3 consists of 15 residues. CDR3 in DNA: TGTGCCAGCAGCGTAGCGGAAGGGGGCAGAGATACGCAGTATTTT. As protein: CASSVAEGGRDTQYF.

This clonotype was seen more than once but under ten times. The gene calls are TRBV14 and TRBJ2-1; no reliable D call. V lost 1 base, J lost 9 bases, and 13 bases lay in between. Germline V gene data show CDR1 as SGHDN and CDR2 as FVKESK. The length of the CDR3 is 14 residues. The CDR3 DNA is TGTGCCAGCAGCCAAGCGACACCTCGGAGTGAGCAGTTCTTC. This codes for CASSQATPRSEQFF.

This clonotype was recorded a few times. This sequence joins TRBV6-5 and TRBJ2-2; D remains unclear. CDR1 is MNHEY and CDR2 is SVGAGI in the germline V gene. The CDR3 contains 14 residues. The V end lost 4 bases, the J end lost 7 bases, and 13 bases lay between the germline ends. CDR3 region: CASSFLDLGGELFF. CDR3 DNA: TGTGCCAGCAGTTTCTTGGACCTGGGCGGGGAGCTGTTTTTT.

A few counts support this clonotype. V usage is TRBV10-1 and J usage is TRBJ2-1; D gene unclear. The germline CDR1 and CDR2 sequences are WNHNN and SYGVQD (reference sequence). The CDR3 length is 16 residues. Trimming removed 3 bases from V and 1 base from J, with 13 bases in between. Here the CDR3 reads CASSDITTVSYNEQFF. CDR3 sequence (DNA): TGCGCCAGCAGTGACATTACCACGGTGTCCTACAATGAGCAGTTCTTC.

This clonotype has only a few counts. The CDR3 nucleotides read TGTGCCACCAGTGATTTTGGCCTCTACGAGCAGTACTTC. It translates to CATSDFGLYEQYF. This sequence joins TRBV24-1 and TRBJ2-7, with D hard to call. With 1 base removed from V and 3 bases from J, the gap between germline ends came to 6 bases. The germline CDR1 and CDR2 sequences are KGHDR and SFDVKD. The CDR3 contains 13 residues.

A remark on this clonotype: Germline is not matched at one junction end, which may reflect a read error. The chain couples TRBV20-1 to TRBJ2-5, with D perhaps matching TRBD1 or TRBD2 (5 bases each). Germline V lookup: CDR1 DFQATT, CDR2 SNEGSKA (reference sequence). This CDR3 spans 17 amino acids. CDR3 residues: CCARDWVPGTFQETQYF. The CDR3 DNA follows: TGCTGTGCTAGAGATTGGGTCCCCGGGACCTTCCAAGAGACCCAGTACTTC.

This chain links TRBV5-1 with TRBJ2-3, with 9 bases identical to TRBD1. This CDR3 region has 13 residues. J was trimmed by 6 bases and V by 5 bases; bases with no gene match: 4. Looked up from germline, CDR1 is SGHRS and CDR2 is YFSETQ. The CDR3 DNA follows: TGCGCCAGCAGACAGGGGGCTGCGGATACGCAGTATTTT. Protein sequence: CASRQGAADTQYF. The complete variable domain, with remaining parts taken from reference TRBV5-1 and TRBJ2-3, reads KAGVTQTPRYLIKTRGQQVTLSCSPISGHRSVSWYQQTPGQGLQFLFEYFSETQRNKGNFPGRFSGRQFSNSRSEMNVSTLELGDSALYLCASRQGAADTQYFGPGTRLTVL.

There are a few counts of this clonotype. V and J are TRBV6-2 or TRBV6-3 and TRBJ2-3; 10 nucleotides align to TRBD2. Trimming at V came to 4 bases and at J to 2 bases, leaving 15 bases not matched to a gene. CDR3 size: 19 residues. Per the germline V gene, CDR1 is MNHEY and CDR2 is SVGEGT. As DNA, the CDR3 is TGTGCCAGCAGTTCTTTTCGCCCCCCACTAGCGGGGAACACAGATACGCAGTATTTT. Translation: CASSSFRPPLAGNTDTQYF.